This T cell receptor beta chain was identified in a study of metastatic and nonmetastatic thyroid tumors. TCRdb reprocessed the PCR reads using MiXCR. Among over 10,000 clones listed, around 30% were seen once. This clone was counted at least ten times. Its antigen is unidentified. Trimming took off 5 bases at V and 0 bases at J, with 13 bases between the two ends. This CDR3 is 15 amino acids long. Germline CDR1 reads SGHRS; CDR2 reads YFSETQ. Findings of the study overall: Relative to benign nodules, malignant thyroid tumors were reportedly characterized by significantly elevated TCR beta diversity in blood and tumor.

The entire patient cohort was treatment-naive prior to thyroid surgery. Material: tumor tissue. The sequence came from a female donor with papillary thyroid cancer or a benign thyroid nodule (not recorded which). Some clones in this sample may be carry-over from other donors' samples. J is TRBJ2-3 and V is TRBV5-1; D not certain. The CDR3 coding sequence is TGCGCCAGCAGGGGCAGCGCTACTAGCACAGATACGCAGTATTTT. Translation gives CASRGSATSTDTQYF.